A selection of T cell receptor beta chains follows, all from one sample in a study of shared clonotypes between healthy human individuals. This table comes from immunoSEQ multiplex PCR, and its TCRdb copy is limited to in-frame clones, with some not included. The sample shows about 1 million clones, about 70% of them seen only once. Material for sequencing was memory CD4+ T cells sorted from blood. The receptors stem from a man younger than 30 in good health. Both conserved end residues are part of each CDR3. The order of the fields is D gene, V gene, clone size, J gene, CDR3 protein, CDR3 DNA. A D gene is named only where the DNA matches it firmly. Some rows mark clone size as missing; the rest say once, few, many or name a class of expanded clone.

TRBD2	TRBV5-1	few	TRBJ2-3	CASSLAPAGTDTQYF	TGCGCCAGCAGCTTGGCTCCAGCGGGAACAGATACGCAGTATTTT
TRBD2	TRBV5-4	-	TRBJ2-1	CASSFSGGARNEQFF	TGTGCCAGCAGCTTTAGCGGGGGGGCCCGGAATGAGCAGTTCTTC
-	TRBV6-1	-	TRBJ2-2	CASSVVGVELFF	TGTGCCAGCAGTGTAGTGGGGGTGGAGCTGTTTTTT
-	TRBV6-5	-	TRBJ1-2	CASLSFREDGYTF	TGTGCCAGCCTCAGTTTCAGGGAGGATGGCTACACCTTC
TRBD2	TRBV28	-	TRBJ2-3	CASSLRLRGGSSTDTQYF	TGTGCCAGCAGTTTAAGGTTGCGGGGGGGAAGTAGCACAGATACGCAGTATTTT
TRBD1	TRBV5-8	-	TRBJ2-1	CASSSPGTGANEQFF	TGTGCCAGCAGCTCCCCCGGGACAGGGGCCAATGAGCAGTTCTTC
TRBD1	TRBV30	-	TRBJ1-6	CAWNGAGGMALHF	TGTGCCTGGAATGGGGCAGGGGGCATGGCCCTCCACTTT
-	TRBV6-5	-	TRBJ2-5	CASSSLRGATQYF	TGTGCCAGCAGTTCCCTCCGCGGAGCAACCCAGTACTTC
-	TRBV2	few	TRBJ1-6	CASSSSGNSPLHF	TGTGCCAGCAGTTCTTCAGGGAATTCACCCCTCCACTTT
-	TRBV18	-	TRBJ1-4	CASRPRSGGQEKLFF	TGTGCCAGCCGGCCCAGGTCCGGGGGTCAAGAAAAACTGTTTTTT
TRBD2	TRBV5-1	once	TRBJ2-2	CASSPTSGLNTGELFF	TGCGCCAGCAGCCCGACTAGCGGCCTTAACACCGGGGAGCTGTTTTTT
-	TRBV7-9	-	TRBJ1-4	CASSLGLEGGEKLFF	TGTGCCAGCAGCTTAGGGCTGGAAGGGGGAGAAAAACTGTTTTTT
TRBD2	TRBV30	-	TRBJ2-5	CAWRREVETQYF	TGTGCCTGGCGTCGGGAGGTGGAGACCCAGTACTTC
-	TRBV28	-	TRBJ1-3	CASSSPRSGNTIYF	TGTGCCAGCAGTTCCCCGCGTTCTGGAAACACCATATATTTT